The source of this T cell receptor (beta chain) is a study of T cell repertoires in cytomegalovirus infection. Study at large: In public TCR beta signatures, there were indications of both CMV infection and matching HLA type.

After removal of 0 bases from V and 7 bases from J, the junction contained 13 bases not matched to a gene. This CDR3 contains 17 residues. Germline V gene lookup returns CDR1 SGHRS and CDR2 YFSETQ. Whole-study findings and limits: Carriers of CMV and the relevant HLA type were discriminated by public TCR beta frequency. It was HLA-C-restricted CMV-specific TCR beta clonotypes that dominated the response ex vivo.

Comment on this clonotype: As yet, its antigen is unknown.

In TCRdb, the reads were re-called with MiXCR into one record per CDR3 protein. The sample shows some 800,000 distinct CDR3 sequences, around a third of them seen only once. This specimen consisted of cultured CD8+ T cells from PBMCs, obtained from culture after CMV antigen stimulation. V is TRBV5-1 and J is TRBJ2-1; 7 bases line up with TRBD1. This clonotype originated in a human donor in good health (CMV status not recorded). Some clones in this sample may be carry-over from other donors' samples. The CDR3: CASSLAGDRTGPNEQFF. The CDR3 DNA reads TGCGCCAGCAGCTTGGCCGGGGACAGAACCGGGCCAAATGAGCAGTTCTTC.